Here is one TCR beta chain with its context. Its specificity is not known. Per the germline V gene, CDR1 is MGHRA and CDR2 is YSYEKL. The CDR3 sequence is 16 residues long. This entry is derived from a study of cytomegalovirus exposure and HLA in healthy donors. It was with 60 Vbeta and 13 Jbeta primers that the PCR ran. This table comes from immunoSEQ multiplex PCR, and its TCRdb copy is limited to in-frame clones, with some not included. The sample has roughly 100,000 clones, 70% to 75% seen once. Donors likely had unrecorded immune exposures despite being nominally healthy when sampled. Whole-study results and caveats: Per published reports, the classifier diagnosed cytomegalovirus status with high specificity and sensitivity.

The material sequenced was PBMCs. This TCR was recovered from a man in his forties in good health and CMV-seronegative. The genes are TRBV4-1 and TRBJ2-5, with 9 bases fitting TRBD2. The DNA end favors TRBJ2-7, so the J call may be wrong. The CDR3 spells CASSQEAGLAGVEQYF. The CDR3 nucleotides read TGCGCCAGCAGCCAAGAGGCGGGCTTAGCGGGAGTCGAGCAGTACTTC.